This note documents a single T cell receptor beta chain sequence. These data originate in a study of blood T cell repertoires in COVID-19. Across the study: Some COVID-19 samples were acute and others convalescent; all came from the United States, Italy and Spain. Nucleic acid was either cDNA or gDNA, and it came from T cells, B-cell-depleted T cells, or PBMCs.

In the authors' methods: For nucleated cells, counts were estimated from reference gene primer amplification. Measured with immunoSEQ multiplex PCR; TCRdb has only the in-frame clones, and not every one. The V and J calls and clone size come from that table; D and trimming were worked out from the DNA. Of around 69,000 clones in the sample, approximately 88% are singletons; the top ten hold around 8%. This CDR3 spans 13 amino acids. Trimming stripped 0 bases from V and 8 bases from J, with 13 bases between. Germline CDR1 reads GTSNPN; CDR2 reads SVGIG (reference sequence). The chain couples TRBV30 to TRBJ1-2; a possible D gene is TRBD1 (6 bases). The sequenced sample was peripheral blood. The TCR was taken from a man in his forties or fifties with active COVID-19. The CDR3 region is CAWSVGQSQGYTF. CDR3 sequence (DNA): TGTGCCTGGAGTGTGGGACAATCGCAGGGCTACACCTTC.